Below are 22 T cell receptor beta chains sequenced from a single sample in a study of blood T cell repertoires in COVID-19. Sequencing used immunoSEQ multiplex PCR; TCRdb keeps in-frame clones, though not all of them. The sample records fewer than 300,000 clones, over 70% being singletons. Sequencing was performed on peripheral blood. These TCRs come from a woman aged 80 or over with acute or convalescent COVID-19.

The V call is TRBV2, the J call TRBJ1-2; D call uncertain. The germline V and J ends were trimmed by 4 bases and 3 bases, with 9 bases remaining between them. The CDR3 spans 13 residues. Germline CDR1 is SNHLY and CDR2 is FYNNEI. Here the CDR3 reads CASSGALDYGYTF. In nucleotides, the CDR3 is TGTGCCAGCAGTGGCGCTCTCGACTATGGCTACACCTTC.

The chain recombines TRBV3-1 (or the pseudogene TRBV3-2) with TRBJ2-1; TRBD2 might be the D (6 bases). The CDR3 loop spans 14 amino acids. Germline assignment: CDR1 LGHDT and CDR2 YNNKEL (reference sequence). V was pared by 6 bases and J by 5 bases, with 14 bases between. The CDR3, as DNA: TGTGCCAGCAGAGCAGCGGGTCAGAACAATGAGCAGTTCTTC. Its translation is CASRAAGQNNEQFF.

This clone was seen a few times. This chain uses TRBV7-9 with TRBJ2-3; tentative D call: TRBD1 (6 bases). CDR3 size: 15 residues. Trimming shortened V by 4 bases and J by 1 base, and 12 bases separated the two germline ends. Per the germline V gene, CDR1 is SEHNR and CDR2 is FQNEAQ (reference sequence). DNA of the CDR3: TGTGCCAGCAGCTCCGGACAGTCCCGCACAGATACGCAGTATTTT. Its protein is CASSSGQSRTDTQYF.

The chain links TRBV7-2 to TRBJ2-1; the match to TRBD2 covers 15 bases. The CDR3 extends over 16 amino acids. Looked up from germline, CDR1 is SGHTA and CDR2 is FQGNSA. V dropped 5 bases and J dropped 7; count of bases not matched to a gene: 6. The CDR3 nucleotides are TGTGCCAGCAGCCGCCGGACTAGCGGGGGGGAAAATGAGCAGTTCTTC. Its protein product is CASSRRTSGGENEQFF. Supplemented by reference TRBV7-2 and TRBJ2-1, the full variable domain reads GAGVSQSPSNKVTEKGKDVELRCDPISGHTALYWYRQSLGQGLEFLIYFQGNSAPDKSGLPSDRFSAERTGGSVSTLTIQRTQQEDSAVYLCASSRRTSGGENEQFFGPGTRLTVL.

The chain's CDR3 is CASSQYTGAVNEQFF. CDR3 coding DNA: TGTGCCAGCAGCCAATATACGGGAGCGGTTAATGAGCAGTTCTTC. The V gene is TRBV3-1 (or the pseudogene TRBV3-2), the J gene TRBJ2-1; a weak D match, TRBD2 (6 bases). CDR1 is LGHDT and CDR2 is YNNKEL in the germline V gene (reference sequence). The CDR3 has 15 residues. Trimming left V 2 bases short and J 7 bases short, with 15 bases between.

The chain is built from TRBV4-3 and TRBJ1-6; 11 bases agree with TRBD1. The CDR3 length is 17 residues. The junction had 6 bases not matched to a gene; V was cut back by 1 base and J by 7 bases. Germline V lookup: CDR1 LGHNA, CDR2 YSLEER. Here the CDR3 reads CASSQGAGTGGNSPLHF. The CDR3 coding sequence is TGCGCCAGCAGCCAAGGTGCCGGGACAGGGGGAAATTCACCCCTCCACTTT.

The V call is TRBV7-2, the J call TRBJ1-2; a possible D gene is TRBD1 (6 bases). Trimming removed 6 bases at V and 4 bases at J, with 18 bases between. Per the germline V gene, CDR1 is SGHTA and CDR2 is FQGNSA. CDR3 length: 15 amino acids. DNA of the CDR3: TGTGCCAGCAGAAAAGCAGGGGCAGTTGGCTATGGCTACACCTTC. It yields the protein CASRKAGAVGYGYTF.

The chain combines TRBV19 with TRBJ1-5; D is possibly TRBD1 (5 bases). CDR3 size: 14 residues. CDR1 and CDR2 (germline): LNHDA, SQIVND (reference sequence). Between the trimmed V and J ends, which lost 3 bases and 5 bases, there was a span of 11 bases. CDR3 residues: CASSIGVRDQPQHF. CDR3 nucleotide sequence: TGTGCCAGTAGTATTGGGGTCAGGGATCAGCCCCAGCATTTT.

Comment on this clone: The sample holds other DNA sequences that translate to the same CDR3. The chain carries TRBV5-1 and TRBJ1-4; tentatively, D is TRBD1 (5 bases). This CDR3 region has 14 residues. From germline, CDR1 is SGHRS and CDR2 YFSETQ. V shed 0 bases and J shed 7 bases, with 10 bases lying between them. CDR3 coding DNA: TGCGCCAGCAGCTTGGGGACATTGGGTGAAAAACTGTTTTTT. Translation: CASSLGTLGEKLFF. Using reference TRBV5-1 and TRBJ1-4 for the parts outside the CDR3, the full variable domain is KAGVTQTPRYLIKTRGQQVTLSCSPISGHRSVSWYQQTPGQGLQFLFEYFSETQRNKGNFPGRFSGRQFSNSRSEMNVSTLELGDSALYLCASSLGTLGEKLFFGSGTQLSVL.

V and J are TRBV24-1 and TRBJ1-5, with D perhaps matching TRBD1 (5 bases). This CDR3 region has 18 residues. V dropped 1 base and J dropped 0 bases, with 15 bases sitting between them. The germline gives CDR1 KGHDR, CDR2 SFDVKD. CDR3 coding DNA: TGTGCCACCAGTGATTTTCGCTTGACAGAAATTAGCAATCAGCCCCAGCATTTT. The encoded protein is CATSDFRLTEISNQPQHF.

The chain employs TRBV10-1 and TRBJ2-1, with D possibly matching TRBD2 (6 bases). The CDR3 contains 18 residues. The ends were cut back, 4 bases at V and 6 bases at J, with 25 bases in the middle. Germline V lookup: CDR1 WNHNN, CDR2 SYGVQD (reference sequence). CDR3 loop: CASSVVAARDLEGNEQFF. The CDR3 nucleotides read TGCGCCAGCAGTGTAGTCGCAGCTCGGGACTTGGAAGGCAATGAGCAGTTCTTC.

V and J are TRBV12-3 or TRBV12-4 and TRBJ2-3; possible D gene TRBD1, 5 bases. The CDR3 has 11 residues. V was cut by 6 bases and J by 4 bases, with 5 bases left in between. The CDR3 coding sequence is TGTGCCAGCAGCAGGGCAGATACGCAGTATTTT. Encoded protein: CASSRADTQYF.

The rearrangement joins TRBV6-4 to TRBJ2-1, with 10 nucleotides matching TRBD1. Germline V gives CDR1 MRHNA, CDR2 SNTAGT. This CDR3 is 15 amino acids long. Trimming at V came to 4 bases and at J to 7 bases, leaving 7 bases not matched to a gene. The CDR3 bases are TGTGCCAGCAGTGGGGGACAGGGGCTTGGTAATGAGCAGTTCTTC. Translating it yields CASSGGQGLGNEQFF.

This sequence joins TRBV5-1 and TRBJ2-4, with D possibly being TRBD1 (7 bases). This CDR3 is 16 amino acids long. Looked up from germline, CDR1 is SGHRS and CDR2 is YFSETQ. The V end was cut by 4 bases, the J end by 2 bases, with 16 bases between. Here the CDR3 reads CASSAGQLSTKNIQYF. The DNA of the CDR3 is TGCGCCAGCAGCGCGGGACAGCTTTCCACCAAAAACATTCAGTACTTC.

The rearrangement links TRBV2 to TRBJ1-6; possible D gene TRBD1, 6 bases. Trimming cost V 6 bases and J 7 bases, with 16 bases left between them. CDR3 length equals 15 residues. CDR1 and CDR2 from the germline V gene are SNHLY and FYNNEI. CDR3 amino acids: CASSAVGRGNSPLHF. The CDR3 DNA follows: TGTGCCAGCAGCGCTGTTGGGAGGGGGAATTCACCCCTCCACTTT.

V and J are TRBV7-2 and TRBJ2-7; 10 nucleotides align to TRBD1. Losses at the gene ends were 3 bases for V and 4 bases for J; bases not matched to a gene: 3. CDR3 length equals 14 residues. Germline values: CDR1 SGHTA, CDR2 FQGNSA. Here the CDR3 reads CASSFRDRGYEQYF. CDR3 bases: TGTGCCAGCAGCTTCCGGGACAGGGGTTACGAGCAGTACTTC.

This chain joins TRBV5-6 and TRBJ1-4; no firm D call. Trimming cost V 0 bases and J 2 bases, with 8 bases left between them. CDR3 length: 15 amino acids. Germline assignment: CDR1 SGHDT and CDR2 YYEEEE. This CDR3 reads CASSLAILTNEKLFF. The CDR3 bases are TGTGCCAGCAGCTTGGCTATCTTGACTAATGAAAAACTGTTTTTT.

The chain has TRBV7-2 and TRBJ1-1; 7 bases agree with TRBD1. This CDR3 is 16 amino acids long. After removal of 4 bases from V and 0 bases from J, the junction contained 8 bases not matched to a gene. Germline V gene sequence: CDR1 SGHTA, CDR2 FQGNSA. CDR3 sequence: CASSYIYRGMNTEAFF. CDR3 DNA: TGTGCCAGCAGCTATATTTACAGGGGAATGAACACTGAAGCTTTCTTT.

This clone was recorded a few times. The chain carries TRBV6-5 and TRBJ1-6, with 12 bases fitting TRBD1. There are 16 residues in the CDR3. Germline-derived CDR1 and CDR2 are MNHEY and SVGAGI. J gave up 7 bases and V 2 bases, and 3 bases lay outside the gene matches. CDR3 region: CASSYGTGGSNSPLHF. The CDR3, as DNA: TGTGCCAGCAGTTACGGGACAGGGGGCTCGAATTCACCCCTCCACTTT.

This clone was counted at least ten times. This chain connects TRBV3-1 (or the pseudogene TRBV3-2) to TRBJ1-1; weak D call: TRBD1 (5 bases). CDR1 is LGHDT and CDR2 is YNNKEL in the germline V gene (reference sequence). V shed 0 bases and J shed 10 bases, with 12 bases lying between them. The CDR3 spans 13 residues. This CDR3 reads CASSQDVDSRAFF. The CDR3 nucleotides read TGTGCCAGCAGCCAAGATGTTGACAGTCGAGCTTTCTTT.

The chain links TRBV4-1 to TRBJ1-1; a weak D match, TRBD1 (5 bases). The germline V gene has CDR1 MGHRA and CDR2 YSYEKL. The CDR3 runs 13 residues. Deletions cut 8 bases from V and 5 bases from J, with 15 bases between. DNA for the CDR3: TGCGCCAGCTCGCCGGGGGGGAGGACTGAAGCTTTCTTT. It specifies CASSPGGRTEAFF.

V gene TRBV10-3 combines with J gene TRBJ2-3; tentative D call: TRBD1 (7 bases). The V end lost 6 bases, the J end lost 2 bases, and 15 bases lay between the germline ends. The germline V gene has CDR1 ENHRY and CDR2 SYGVKD. This CDR3 contains 15 residues. This CDR3 is CAIRGGGAITDTQYF. CDR3 in DNA: TGTGCCATCAGAGGGGGCGGGGCGATCACAGATACGCAGTATTTT.